The clone carrying this TCR beta chain was observed many times. Its specificity is unknown. This specimen belongs to a study of T cells in Graves' hyperthyroidism and ophthalmopathy. The CDR3 runs to 11 residues. Between the trimmed V and J ends, which lost 3 bases and 8 bases, there was a span of 7 bases. Amplified TCR beta CDR3 regions came from RNA transcripts. The TCR CDR3 was amplified in a first-round RT-PCR using the HTBI primer set. TCRdb fed the multiplex PCR reads into MiXCR, producing one record per CDR3 protein. The sample shows some 530,000 distinct CDR3 sequences, about 22% of them seen only once. Study outcomes and limitations: Blood held most thyroid clonotypes expanded above 0.001 frequency. Ophthalmopathy got predicted by the model a median about 6.7 months before its onset.

Lactation, pregnancy, other autoimmune disease or uncontrolled infection excluded patients. Used for diagnoses were clinical symptoms, serum thyroxine and TRAb, thyroid ultrasound and orbital computed tomography. The TCR sequence derives from a woman in her seventies with Graves' ophthalmopathy. The sample taken for sequencing was blood. The V gene is TRBV12-3 or TRBV12-4, the J gene TRBJ1-1; D gene unclear. The CDR3 DNA reads TGTGCCAGCAGTTTTGGAGGGGAAGCTTTCTTT. It codes for CASSFGGEAFF.